This T cell receptor (beta chain) was identified in a study of CD8+ T cells in alopecia areata. Once RNA had been extracted, it was reverse transcribed into cDNA to act as the sequencing template. The table came from immunoSEQ multiplex PCR; TCRdb's copy has only in-frame clones and leaves some out. The sample comprises about 190,000 clones, around 60% of which are singletons, and roughly 14% rests with the top ten. Germline loops: CDR1 SQVTM, CDR2 ANQGSEA. The CDR3 is 12 residues long. V was pared by 6 bases and J by 1 base, with 2 bases of the junction left unmatched. Sequenced material: CD4+ T cells sorted from blood, taken at week 0. V and J are TRBV29-1 and TRBJ1-1; TRBD1 matches 7 bases. The clonotype originates from a human donor with alopecia areata. CDR3 in amino acids: CSVNRGNTEAFF. CDR3 coding DNA: TGCAGCGTGAACAGGGGGAACACTGAAGCTTTCTTT.